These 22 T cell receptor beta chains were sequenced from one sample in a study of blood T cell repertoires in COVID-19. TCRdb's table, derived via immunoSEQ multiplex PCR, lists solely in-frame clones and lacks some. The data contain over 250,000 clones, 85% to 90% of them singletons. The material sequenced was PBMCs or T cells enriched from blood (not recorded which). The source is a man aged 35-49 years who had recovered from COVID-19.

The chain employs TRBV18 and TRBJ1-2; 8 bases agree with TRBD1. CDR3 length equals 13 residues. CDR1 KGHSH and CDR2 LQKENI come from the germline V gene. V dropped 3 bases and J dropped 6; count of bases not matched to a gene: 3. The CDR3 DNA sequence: TGTGCCAGCTCACCGGGACAGGCGGATGGCTACACCTTC. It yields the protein CASSPGQADGYTF.

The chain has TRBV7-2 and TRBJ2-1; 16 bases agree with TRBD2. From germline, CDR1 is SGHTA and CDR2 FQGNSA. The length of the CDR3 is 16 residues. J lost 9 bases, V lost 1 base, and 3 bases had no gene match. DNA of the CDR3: TGTGCCAGCAGCTTAGTCGGGACTAGCGGGGGGGGTGAGCAGTTCTTC. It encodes CASSLVGTSGGGEQFF.

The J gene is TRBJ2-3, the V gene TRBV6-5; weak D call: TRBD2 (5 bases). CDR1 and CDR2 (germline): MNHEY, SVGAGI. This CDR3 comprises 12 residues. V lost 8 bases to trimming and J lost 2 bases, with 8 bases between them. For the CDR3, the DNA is TGTGCCAGCGGACTCCACACAGATACGCAGTATTTT. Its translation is CASGLHTDTQYF.

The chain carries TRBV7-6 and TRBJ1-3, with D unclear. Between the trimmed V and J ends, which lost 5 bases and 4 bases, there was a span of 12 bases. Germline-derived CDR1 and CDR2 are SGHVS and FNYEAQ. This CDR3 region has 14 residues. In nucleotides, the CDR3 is TGTGCCAGCAGCCCCCGGTCGAGGGGAAACACCATATATTTT. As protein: CASSPRSRGNTIYF.

The CDR3 is CAWSVLARWQGRTTNEKLFF. The CDR3 DNA is TGTGCCTGGAGTGTACTAGCTCGGTGGCAGGGACGTACAACTAATGAAAAACTGTTTTTT. The rearrangement uses TRBV30 and TRBJ1-4, with D perhaps matching TRBD1 (5 bases). The CDR3 is 20 residues long. From germline, CDR1 is GTSNPN and CDR2 SVGIG (reference sequence). The ends were cut back, 0 bases at V and 0 bases at J, with 23 bases in the middle.

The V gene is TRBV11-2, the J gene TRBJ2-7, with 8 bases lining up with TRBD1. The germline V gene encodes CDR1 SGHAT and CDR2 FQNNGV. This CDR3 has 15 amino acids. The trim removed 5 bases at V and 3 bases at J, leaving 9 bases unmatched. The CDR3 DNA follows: TGTGCCAGCAGCCAACGGACAGGGACTCTCTACGAGCAGTACTTC. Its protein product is CASSQRTGTLYEQYF.

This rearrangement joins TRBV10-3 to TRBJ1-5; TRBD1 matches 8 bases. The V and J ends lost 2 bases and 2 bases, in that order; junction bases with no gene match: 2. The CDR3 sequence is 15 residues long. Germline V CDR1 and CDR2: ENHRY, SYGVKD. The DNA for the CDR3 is TGTGCCATCAGTGAGACAGGGGGTGGCAATCAGCCCCAGCATTTT. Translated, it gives CAISETGGGNQPQHF.

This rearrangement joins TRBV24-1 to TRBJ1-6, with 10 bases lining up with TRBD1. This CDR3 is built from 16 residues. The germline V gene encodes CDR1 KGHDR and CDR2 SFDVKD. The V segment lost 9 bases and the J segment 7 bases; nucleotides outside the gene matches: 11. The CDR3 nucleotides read TGTGCCACCCCCCCGACAGGGGGCCGTACGAATTCACCCCTCCACTTT. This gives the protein CATPPTGGRTNSPLHF.

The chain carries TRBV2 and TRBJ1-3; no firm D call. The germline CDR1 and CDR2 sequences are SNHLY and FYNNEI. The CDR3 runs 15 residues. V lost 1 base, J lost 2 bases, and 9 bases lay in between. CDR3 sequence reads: CASSEGTGTGNTIYF. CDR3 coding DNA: TGTGCCAGCAGTGAAGGTACGGGGACTGGAAACACCATATATTTT.

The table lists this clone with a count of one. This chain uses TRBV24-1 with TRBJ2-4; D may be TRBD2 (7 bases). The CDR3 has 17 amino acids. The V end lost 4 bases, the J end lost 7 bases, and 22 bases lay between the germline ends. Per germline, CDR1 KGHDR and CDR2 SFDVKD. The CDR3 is CATSDTRRGAERNIQYF. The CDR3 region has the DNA TGTGCCACCAGTGACACACGCCGGGGGGCAGAACGGAACATTCAGTACTTC.

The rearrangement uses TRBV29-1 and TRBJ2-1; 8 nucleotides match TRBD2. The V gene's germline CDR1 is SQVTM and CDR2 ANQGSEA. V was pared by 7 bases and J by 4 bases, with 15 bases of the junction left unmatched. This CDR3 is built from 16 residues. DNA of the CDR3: TGCAGCGGTACTGGCGGGGGGACGCTACGGTACAATGAGCAGTTCTTC. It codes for CSGTGGGTLRYNEQFF.

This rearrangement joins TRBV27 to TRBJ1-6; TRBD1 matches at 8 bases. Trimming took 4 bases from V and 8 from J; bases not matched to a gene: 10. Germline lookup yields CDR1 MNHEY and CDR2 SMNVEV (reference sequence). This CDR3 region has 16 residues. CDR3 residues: CASSSSGGADHSPLHF. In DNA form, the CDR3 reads TGTGCCAGCAGTTCCTCAGGGGGCGCCGATCATTCACCCCTCCACTTT.

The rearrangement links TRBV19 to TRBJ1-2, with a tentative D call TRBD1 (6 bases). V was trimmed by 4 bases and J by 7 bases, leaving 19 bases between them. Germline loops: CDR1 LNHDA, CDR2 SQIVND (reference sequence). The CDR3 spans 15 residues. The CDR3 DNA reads TGTGCCAGTAGTACCCAGGCAGGGGTCAGGCCTGGCTACACCTTC. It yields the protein CASSTQAGVRPGYTF.

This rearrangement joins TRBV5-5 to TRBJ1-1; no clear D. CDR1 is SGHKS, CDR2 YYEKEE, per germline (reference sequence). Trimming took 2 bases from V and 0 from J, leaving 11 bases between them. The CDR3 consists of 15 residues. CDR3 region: CASSFTASLNTEAFF. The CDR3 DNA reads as TGTGCCAGCAGCTTCACAGCTTCCTTGAACACTGAAGCTTTCTTT. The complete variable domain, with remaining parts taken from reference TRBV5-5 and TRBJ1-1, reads DAGVTQSPTHLIKTRGQQVTLRCSPISGHKSVSWYQQVLGQGPQFIFQYYEKEERGRGNFPDRFSARQFPNYSSELNVNALLLGDSALYLCASSFTASLNTEAFFGQGTRLTVV.

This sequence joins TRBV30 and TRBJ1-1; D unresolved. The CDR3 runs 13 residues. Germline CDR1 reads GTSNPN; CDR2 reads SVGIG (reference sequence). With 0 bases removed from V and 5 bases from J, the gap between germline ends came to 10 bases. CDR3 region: CAWSVSAGTEAFF. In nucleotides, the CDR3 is TGTGCCTGGAGTGTTTCGGCGGGGACTGAAGCTTTCTTT.

CDR3 region: CASSQVGTSGGNTGELFF. The CDR3 DNA reads as TGTGCCAGCAGCCAAGTAGGGACTAGCGGGGGGAACACCGGGGAGCTGTTTTTT. V usage is TRBV3-1 (or the pseudogene TRBV3-2) and J usage is TRBJ2-2; TRBD2 matches 14 bases. CDR3 length equals 18 residues. With V trimmed by 1 base and J by 1 base, 2 bases remained unmatched. CDR1 LGHDT and CDR2 YNNKEL come from the germline V gene (reference sequence).

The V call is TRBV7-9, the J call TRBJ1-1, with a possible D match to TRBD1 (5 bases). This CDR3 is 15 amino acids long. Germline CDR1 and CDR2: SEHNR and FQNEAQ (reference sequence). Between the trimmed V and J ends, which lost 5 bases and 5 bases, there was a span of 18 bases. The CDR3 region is CASSPNLDRKTEAFF. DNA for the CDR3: TGTGCCAGCAGCCCAAACCTAGACAGAAAAACTGAAGCTTTCTTT.

The CDR3 region is CSVGVTGAKETQYF. In nucleotides, the CDR3 is TGCAGCGTTGGGGTGACAGGGGCCAAAGAGACCCAGTACTTC. The V gene is TRBV29-1, the J gene TRBJ2-5, with TRBD1 identical over 8 bases. The CDR3 is 14 residues long. The trim removed 4 bases at V and 3 bases at J, leaving 7 bases unmatched. Germline V gene data show CDR1 as SQVTM and CDR2 as ANQGSEA. The full variable domain, with the rest looked up from reference TRBV29-1 and TRBJ2-5, is SAVISQKPSRDICQRGTSLTIQCQVDSQVTMMFWYRQQPGQSLTLIATANQGSEATYESGFVIDKFPISRPNLTFSTLTVSNMSPEDSSIYLCSVGVTGAKETQYFGPGTRLLVL.

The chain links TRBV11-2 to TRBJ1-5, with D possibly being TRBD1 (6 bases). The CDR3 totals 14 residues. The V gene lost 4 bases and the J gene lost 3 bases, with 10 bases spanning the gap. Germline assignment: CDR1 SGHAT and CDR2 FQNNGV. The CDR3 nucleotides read TGTGCCAGCAGCTGGACAGCCGCCAATCAGCCCCAGCATTTT. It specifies CASSWTAANQPQHF. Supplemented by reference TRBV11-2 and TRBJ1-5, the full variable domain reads EAGVAQSPRYKIIEKRQSVAFWCNPISGHATLYWYQQILGQGPKLLIQFQNNGVVDDSQLPKDRFSAERLKGVDSTLKIQPAKLEDSAVYLCASSWTAANQPQHFGDGTRLSIL.

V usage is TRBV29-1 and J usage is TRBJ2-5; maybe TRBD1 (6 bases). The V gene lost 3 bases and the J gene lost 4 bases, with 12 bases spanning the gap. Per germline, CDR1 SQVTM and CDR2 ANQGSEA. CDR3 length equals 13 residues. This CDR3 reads CSVDSGQSETQYF. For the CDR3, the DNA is TGCAGCGTTGATTCCGGACAGTCAGAGACCCAGTACTTC.

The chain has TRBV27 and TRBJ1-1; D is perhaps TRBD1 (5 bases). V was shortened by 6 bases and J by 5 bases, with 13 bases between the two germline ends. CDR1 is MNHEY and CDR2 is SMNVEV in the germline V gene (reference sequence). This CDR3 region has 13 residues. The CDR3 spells CASRKDRWTEAFF. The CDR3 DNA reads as TGTGCCAGCAGGAAAGACAGATGGACTGAAGCTTTCTTT.

CDR3 region: CASSIAGLAGGGAYNEQFF. Written as DNA, the CDR3 is TGTGCCAGTAGTATAGCGGGACTAGCGGGAGGAGGGGCCTACAATGAGCAGTTCTTC. The chain employs TRBV19 and TRBJ2-1, with TRBD2 matching over 15 bases. The CDR3 covers 19 residues. Looked up from germline, CDR1 is LNHDA and CDR2 is SQIVND (reference sequence). Trimming removed 1 base from V and 2 bases from J; junction bases left unmatched: 6.